What follows is one T cell receptor beta chain and its context. This record belongs to a study of cytomegalovirus exposure and HLA in healthy donors. With 60 Vbeta and 13 Jbeta primers, the PCR was carried out. Assay: immunoSEQ multiplex PCR; the TCRdb copy retains only in-frame clones and omits some. The sample has 95,000 to 150,000 clones, 77% seen once. V shed 8 bases and J shed 3 bases, with 10 bases lying between them. Germline lookup yields CDR1 MDHEN and CDR2 SYDVKM. The CDR3 is 12 amino acids. The V and J genes are TRBV28 and TRBJ1-2; tentatively, D is TRBD1 (6 bases). The sequencing input was PBMCs. This receptor was taken from a human donor in good health. The CDR3 loop reads CASGEGDYGYTF. The DNA of the CDR3 is TGTGCCAGCGGGGAGGGGGACTATGGCTACACCTTC.